Detailed here is one T cell receptor beta chain. What it binds is not known. These data come from a study of T cell responses to AZD1222 COVID-19 vaccine. This table comes from immunoSEQ multiplex PCR, and its TCRdb copy is limited to in-frame clones, with some not included. The table shows around 100,000 clones, with approximately 89% occurring only once. The study, taken as a whole, reports: It should be noted that donors were predominantly white British and more often female, and clonal diversity was possibly underestimated. The study found Spike-specific TCR breadth and depth rose after two AZD1222 doses.

Germline CDR1 GTSNPN, CDR2 SVGIG (reference sequence). The CDR3 spans 11 residues. The receptor was derived from an adult in good health. The genes are TRBV30 and TRBJ1-2; possibly TRBD1 for D (5 bases). Specimen: peripheral blood, collected on day 0 of AZD1222 vaccination. The DNA for the CDR3 is TGTGCTAGGGGCAGGCGGAATGGCTACACCTTC. Translation gives CARGRRNGYTF.